The present T cell receptor beta chain was sequenced within a study of T-cell memory formation after mild COVID-19. On the study more broadly: For the most part, TCR clusters were specific to one donor. Study results and limitations: Of the contracting clones, CD4+ ones lay mainly in CM and EM, and CD8+ ones in EMRA.

One entry per CDR3 protein, called by TCRdb with MiXCR from the 5' RACE reads. The sample holds about 560,000 distinct CDR3 sequences; about 18% are singletons and the top ten take less than 10%. The germline V gene encodes CDR1 DFQATT and CDR2 SNEGSKA (reference sequence). V was pared by 3 bases and J by 0 bases, with 0 bases of the junction left unmatched. CDR3 length equals 14 residues. This clonotype was seen a handful of times. No antigen is known for it. The chain joins TRBV20-1 to TRBJ2-2; 8 bases map to TRBD2. Sequenced: PBMCs or a T cell subset sorted from them (not recorded which). This TCR was recovered from an adult woman who had mild COVID-19 (a few samples of this study predate the infection). Cell type and time point are not known. In DNA form, the CDR3 reads TGCAGTGCTAGTAGCGGGACGAACACCGGGGAGCTGTTTTTT. Protein sequence: CSASSGTNTGELFF.